The rows below give T cell receptor beta chains drawn from one sample of a study of blood T cell repertoires in COVID-19. Measured with immunoSEQ multiplex PCR; TCRdb has only the in-frame clones, and not every one. The sample has around 470,000 clones; 90% are singletons. Sequencing was performed on PBMCs or T cells enriched from blood (not recorded which). The origin of the receptors is a man younger than 35 who had recovered from COVID-19. Both conserved end residues are part of each CDR3.

>TRBV7-2
CASSPLQGLGGYTF
>TRBV2
CASSGNTGGKTQYF
>TRBV18
CASSPQRGEKLFF
>TRBV5-1
CASSSSLTRTSGRHYEQYF
>TRBV11-2
CASSSGLEYGYTF
>TRBV19
CASSMGQDNEQFF
>TRBV5-4
CASSQPTEGNEKLFF
>TRBV30
CAWSGTGTYNTIYF
>TRBV19
CASSTQGLQHEKLFF
>TRBV12-3/TRBV12-4
CASSLFGGQPQHF
>TRBV7-8
CASSFGENSGVIANEQFF
>TRBV14
CASSHAGPGTHPYEQYF
>TRBV9
CASSGDGAEAFF
>TRBV11-2
CASVRAGLQETQYF
>TRBV6-5
CASRDRTGVHGYTF
>TRBV5-5
CASSFLSGAGANVLTF
>TRBV30
CAWSSRTGFEAFF
>TRBV5-1
CASSWTGGGNEQYF
>TRBV2
CASTRGGSNEKLFF
>TRBV5-5
CASSIAGPSRGNTIYF
>TRBV30
CAWDTGKGYGYTF
>TRBV6-2/TRBV6-3
CASSSSLFEETQYF
>TRBV18
CASSLSGPSYEQYF
>TRBV18
CASSPTGDSNYGYTF
>TRBV11-2
CASRALEVQETQYF
>TRBV5-1
CASSLAVNTEAFF
>TRBV6-5
CASSYPVAGGQETQYF
>TRBV25-1
CASLAGGGTQYF
>TRBV6-5
CASSYRDRGSYEQYF
>TRBV28
CASTPGLAGVREQFF
>TRBV6-1
CASSEAAGGSSNQPQHF
>TRBV28
CASTFSYNEQFF
>TRBV27
CASSSVPGYEQYF
>TRBV5-1
CASKGVTDTQYF
>TRBV4-1
CASSNPDRSSGNTIYF
>TRBV6-1
CASSEPGHVSNQPQHF
>TRBV25-1
CASSALNRGNTEAFF
>TRBV5-4
CASSLVGEEKLFF
>TRBV3-1/TRBV3-2
CASTSGPFGNEQFF
>TRBV6-5
CASRLSSGANVLTF
>TRBV27
CASSLSRGRGRGTEAFF
>TRBV19
CASSKTGTNEKLFF
>TRBV2
CASRWDRGNYGYTF
>TRBV24-1
CATSPGQGTYEQYF